The clone carrying this T cell receptor (beta chain) was picked up many times. The length of the CDR3 is 16 residues. The time point here: pre-sensitization, week 0. Treatment here: therapeutic diphenylcyclopropenone sensitization with weekly scalp DPC. Total RNA was isolated from unfractionated whole blood. The record originates from a study of human T cells and chemical hapten exposure. TCRdb re-called the RACE reads with MiXCR, one entry per CDR3 protein. The table shows about 52,000 distinct CDR3 sequences, with 8.5% to 10% occurring only once. This specimen was whole blood, taken in connection with sensitization to the hapten diphenylcyclopropenone (DPC). This sequence originates from a woman aged 25 to 39 with alopecia areata. Some clones in this sample may be carry-over from other donors' samples. This sequence joins TRBV21-1 and TRBJ2-6; the D call in the table, TRBD1, was not verified against the DNA. TRBV21-1 has pseudogene status. CDR3 sequence reads: CASVLTANSGANVLTF. CDR3 DNA: TGTGCCAGCGTTTTGACAGCCAACTCTGGGGCCAACGTCCTGACTTTC.